This TCR beta chain was obtained from a study of blood T cell repertoires in COVID-19. Study in general: Samples representing acute and convalescent COVID-19 were sourced from the United States, Italy and Spain. Sources were T cells, B-cell-depleted T cells, or PBMCs; the material itself was cDNA or gDNA.

The CDR3 contains 15 residues. CDR1 and CDR2 (germline): MNHNS, SASEGT. Trimming removed 3 bases from V and 3 bases from J; junction bases left unmatched: 3. Methods used by the authors: Reference gene primers were amplified, and this amplification served to estimate nucleated cell counts. Some clones are missing from TCRdb's copy, which holds only in-frame ones; the method was immunoSEQ multiplex PCR. V, J and clone size derive from that table, while D and trimming were established from the DNA sequence. The data show roughly 50,000 clones, about 84% seen once. The receptor was derived from a woman aged 60-70 years with acute or convalescent COVID-19. What was sequenced was peripheral blood. The rearrangement uses TRBV6-1 and TRBJ1-2; 11 positions agree with TRBD1. CDR3 coding DNA: TGTGCCAGCAGTGATCGGACAGGGGGCTACTATGGCTACACCTTC. This sequence encodes CASSDRTGGYYGYTF.